This entry lists 16 T cell receptor beta chains sequenced from one sample in a study of blood T cell repertoires in COVID-19 (dated by TCRdb to the early 2020s). Library method: the immunoSEQ multiplex PCR assay. TCRdb provides this immuneACCESS table in a form limited to in-frame rearrangements. Some clones are lacking; in checked studies, under half of them reflect an unresolved V gene, and why the rest are absent is not known. The sample table records about 100,000 clones; 70% to 90% of these occur just once. Of the sample, about 2.9% is held by the ten largest clones. The sample was peripheral blood. The receptor source for this set is a woman of 80 years or more with acute or convalescent COVID-19.

The table lists this clone with a few counts. The chain is built from TRBV28 and TRBJ1-1, with D perhaps matching TRBD1 (5 bases). Germline V lookup: CDR1 MDHEN, CDR2 SYDVKM. Trimming left V 5 bases short and J 7 bases short, with 11 bases between. The CDR3 extends over 12 amino acids. The CDR3 bases are TGTGCCAGCAGTCGATCGGGACTTGAAGCTTTCTTT. It encodes CASSRSGLEAFF. Supplemented by reference TRBV28 and TRBJ1-1, the full variable domain reads DVKVTQSSRYLVKRTGEKVFLECVQDMDHENMFWYRQDPGLGLRLIYFSYDVKMKEKGDIPEGYSVSREKKERFSLILESASTNQTSMYLCASSRSGLEAFFGQGTRLTVV.

The J gene is TRBJ2-7, the V gene TRBV5-4; 9 bases match TRBD2. Looked up from germline, CDR1 is SGHNT and CDR2 is YYREEE (reference sequence). The CDR3 consists of 15 residues. V lost 2 bases and J lost 1; bases outside the gene matches: 4. The chain's CDR3 is CASSFPLAGSYEQYF. DNA of the CDR3: TGTGCCAGCAGCTTCCCCCTAGCGGGATCCTACGAGCAGTACTTC.

V is TRBV18 and J is TRBJ2-3; the match to TRBD1 covers 8 bases. Germline V gene data show CDR1 as KGHSH and CDR2 as LQKENI. The CDR3 consists of 16 residues. V shed 2 bases, J shed 4 bases, and the junction held 8 bases outside the gene matches. The CDR3 sequence: CASSPFGQGGPDTQYF. The CDR3 nucleotides are TGTGCCAGCTCACCATTTGGACAGGGAGGCCCAGATACGCAGTATTTT.

This chain joins TRBV7-2 and TRBJ2-3, with a tentative D call TRBD2 (6 bases). Germline loops: CDR1 SGHTA, CDR2 FQGNSA. Trimming cost V 4 bases and J 5 bases, with 19 bases left between them. This CDR3 has 16 amino acids. This CDR3 reads CASSSRRDSLGDTQYF. DNA of the CDR3: TGTGCCAGCAGCTCCAGACGGGACTCCCTGGGAGATACGCAGTATTTT.

The rearrangement uses TRBV10-3 and TRBJ1-2; no definite D call. Deletions cut 3 bases from V and 5 bases from J, with 13 bases between. The CDR3 contains 14 residues. Germline V gene sequence: CDR1 ENHRY, CDR2 SYGVKD. The CDR3, as DNA: TGTGCCATCAGTGATAACGAGGGAACGTATGGCTACACCTTC. Translating it yields CAISDNEGTYGYTF.

This clone appeared a few times. This chain uses TRBV5-1 with TRBJ1-5; the D gene is possibly TRBD1 (6 bases). Trimming removed 0 bases at V and 5 bases at J, with 18 bases between. Per germline, CDR1 SGHRS and CDR2 YFSETQ. The CDR3 has 17 residues. The CDR3 nucleotides are TGCGCCAGCAGCTTGGCTCCTGGGGGCGACAGAGATCAGCCCCAGCATTTT. It codes for CASSLAPGGDRDQPQHF.

The rearrangement uses TRBV7-8 and TRBJ1-5; 7 nucleotides align to TRBD1. The J segment lost 0 bases and the V segment lost 10 bases, leaving 15 bases of the junction unmatched. The CDR3 consists of 17 residues. Looked up from germline, CDR1 is SGHVS and CDR2 is FQNEAQ. The CDR3: CATSHSPTGFSNQPQHF. CDR3 coding DNA: TGTGCCACTTCCCACTCTCCGACAGGGTTTAGCAATCAGCCCCAGCATTTT.

The chain couples TRBV6-6 to TRBJ1-6, with 8 bases matching TRBD1. The V gene end was trimmed by 5 bases and the J gene end by 7 bases; junction bases not matched to a gene: 7. The CDR3 has 15 residues. Germline lookup yields CDR1 MNHNY and CDR2 SVGAGI (reference sequence). DNA of the CDR3: TGTGCCAGCAGTCCGGACAGGGTACGGAATTCACCCCTCCACTTT. It codes for CASSPDRVRNSPLHF.

The chain links TRBV5-4 to TRBJ1-2; D may be TRBD1 (6 bases). CDR1 and CDR2 (germline): SGHNT, YYREEE (reference sequence). The CDR3 consists of 14 residues. Trimming took 4 bases from V and 8 from J, leaving 18 bases between them. The CDR3 nucleotides read TGTGCCAGCAGCACCCCCGGGACATTCTGGGGCTACACCTTC. It encodes CASSTPGTFWGYTF.

This rearrangement joins TRBV7-8 to TRBJ2-5; 10 bases map to TRBD1. The CDR3 has 14 amino acids. Losses at the gene ends were 1 base for V and 6 bases for J; bases not matched to a gene: 2. The V gene's germline CDR1 is SGHVS and CDR2 FQNEAQ. The CDR3, as DNA: TGTGCCAGCAGCTTAGTGGGACAGGGGCAGACCCAGTACTTC. This sequence encodes CASSLVGQGQTQYF.

V usage is TRBV15 and J usage is TRBJ2-1; 9 bases match TRBD2. The CDR3 runs to 17 residues. V lost 0 bases and J lost 4; bases outside the gene matches: 7. Germline CDR1 reads LNHNV; CDR2 reads YYDKDF (reference sequence). The chain's CDR3 is CATSRDPGLAVYNEQFF. CDR3 DNA sequence: TGTGCCACCAGCAGAGACCCGGGACTAGCAGTTTACAATGAGCAGTTCTTC.

The chain joins TRBV9 to TRBJ2-1; 10 nucleotides line up with TRBD1. This CDR3 contains 14 residues. Trimming removed 0 bases from V and 6 bases from J; junction bases left unmatched: 0. Germline V lookup: CDR1 SGDLS, CDR2 YYNGEE. CDR3 sequence (DNA): TGTGCCAGCAGCGTAGGACAGGGGGCCAATGAGCAGTTCTTC. This sequence encodes CASSVGQGANEQFF. The whole variable domain, filled in from reference TRBV9 and TRBJ2-1, reads DSGVTQTPKHLITATGQRVTLRCSPRSGDLSVYWYQQSLDQGLQFLIQYYNGEERAKGNILERFSAQQFPDLHSELNLSSLELGDSALYFCASSVGQGANEQFFGPGTRLTVL.

This clone was seen just once. The genes are TRBV24-1 and TRBJ1-2, with a weak D call TRBD1 (6 bases). The germline V and J ends were trimmed by 1 base and 8 bases, with 10 bases remaining between them. The CDR3 loop spans 13 amino acids. The germline gives CDR1 KGHDR, CDR2 SFDVKD. The CDR3 DNA reads as TGTGCCACCAGTGATTTAGGGGGTTCCGGCTACACCTTC. Its translation: CATSDLGGSGYTF.

The CDR3 loop is CASSLTDSYNEQFF. The CDR3 DNA reads TGTGCCAGCTCCCTCACGGACAGTTACAATGAGCAGTTCTTC. V is TRBV18 and J is TRBJ2-1; tentative D call: TRBD1 (6 bases). Per the germline V gene, CDR1 is KGHSH and CDR2 is LQKENI. V was clipped by 6 bases and J by 4 bases, with 13 bases between them. The CDR3 has 14 amino acids.

V and J are TRBV18 and TRBJ2-5; D uncertain. CDR1 is KGHSH, CDR2 LQKENI, per germline. The CDR3 is made up of 13 amino acids. V lost 6 bases and J lost 2, with 10 bases in between. CDR3 nucleotide sequence: TGTGCCAGCTCGCGGATTTTTCAAGAGACCCAGTACTTC. This gives the protein CASSRIFQETQYF.

The chain recombines TRBV15 with TRBJ1-5; TRBD1 might be the D (5 bases). Germline CDR1 is LNHNV and CDR2 is YYDKDF (reference sequence). The V end was cut by 2 bases, the J end by 4 bases, with 9 bases between. CDR3 length equals 14 residues. Here the CDR3 DNA reads TGTGCCACCAGCAGACTCGGGGGGAATCAGCCCCAGCATTTT. This encodes CATSRLGGNQPQHF.